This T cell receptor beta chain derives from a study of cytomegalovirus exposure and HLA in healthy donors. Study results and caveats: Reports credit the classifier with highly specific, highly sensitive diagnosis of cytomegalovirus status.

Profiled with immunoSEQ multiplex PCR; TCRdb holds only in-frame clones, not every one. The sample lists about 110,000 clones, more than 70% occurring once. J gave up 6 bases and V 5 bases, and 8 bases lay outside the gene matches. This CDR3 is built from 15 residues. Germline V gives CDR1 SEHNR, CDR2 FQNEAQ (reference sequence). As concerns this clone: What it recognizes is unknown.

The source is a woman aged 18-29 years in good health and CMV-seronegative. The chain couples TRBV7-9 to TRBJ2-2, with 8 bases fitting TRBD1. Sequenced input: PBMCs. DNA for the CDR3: TGTGCCAGCAGCCGGACAGGGTTTAATTCCGGGGAGCTGTTTTTT. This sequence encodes CASSRTGFNSGELFF.